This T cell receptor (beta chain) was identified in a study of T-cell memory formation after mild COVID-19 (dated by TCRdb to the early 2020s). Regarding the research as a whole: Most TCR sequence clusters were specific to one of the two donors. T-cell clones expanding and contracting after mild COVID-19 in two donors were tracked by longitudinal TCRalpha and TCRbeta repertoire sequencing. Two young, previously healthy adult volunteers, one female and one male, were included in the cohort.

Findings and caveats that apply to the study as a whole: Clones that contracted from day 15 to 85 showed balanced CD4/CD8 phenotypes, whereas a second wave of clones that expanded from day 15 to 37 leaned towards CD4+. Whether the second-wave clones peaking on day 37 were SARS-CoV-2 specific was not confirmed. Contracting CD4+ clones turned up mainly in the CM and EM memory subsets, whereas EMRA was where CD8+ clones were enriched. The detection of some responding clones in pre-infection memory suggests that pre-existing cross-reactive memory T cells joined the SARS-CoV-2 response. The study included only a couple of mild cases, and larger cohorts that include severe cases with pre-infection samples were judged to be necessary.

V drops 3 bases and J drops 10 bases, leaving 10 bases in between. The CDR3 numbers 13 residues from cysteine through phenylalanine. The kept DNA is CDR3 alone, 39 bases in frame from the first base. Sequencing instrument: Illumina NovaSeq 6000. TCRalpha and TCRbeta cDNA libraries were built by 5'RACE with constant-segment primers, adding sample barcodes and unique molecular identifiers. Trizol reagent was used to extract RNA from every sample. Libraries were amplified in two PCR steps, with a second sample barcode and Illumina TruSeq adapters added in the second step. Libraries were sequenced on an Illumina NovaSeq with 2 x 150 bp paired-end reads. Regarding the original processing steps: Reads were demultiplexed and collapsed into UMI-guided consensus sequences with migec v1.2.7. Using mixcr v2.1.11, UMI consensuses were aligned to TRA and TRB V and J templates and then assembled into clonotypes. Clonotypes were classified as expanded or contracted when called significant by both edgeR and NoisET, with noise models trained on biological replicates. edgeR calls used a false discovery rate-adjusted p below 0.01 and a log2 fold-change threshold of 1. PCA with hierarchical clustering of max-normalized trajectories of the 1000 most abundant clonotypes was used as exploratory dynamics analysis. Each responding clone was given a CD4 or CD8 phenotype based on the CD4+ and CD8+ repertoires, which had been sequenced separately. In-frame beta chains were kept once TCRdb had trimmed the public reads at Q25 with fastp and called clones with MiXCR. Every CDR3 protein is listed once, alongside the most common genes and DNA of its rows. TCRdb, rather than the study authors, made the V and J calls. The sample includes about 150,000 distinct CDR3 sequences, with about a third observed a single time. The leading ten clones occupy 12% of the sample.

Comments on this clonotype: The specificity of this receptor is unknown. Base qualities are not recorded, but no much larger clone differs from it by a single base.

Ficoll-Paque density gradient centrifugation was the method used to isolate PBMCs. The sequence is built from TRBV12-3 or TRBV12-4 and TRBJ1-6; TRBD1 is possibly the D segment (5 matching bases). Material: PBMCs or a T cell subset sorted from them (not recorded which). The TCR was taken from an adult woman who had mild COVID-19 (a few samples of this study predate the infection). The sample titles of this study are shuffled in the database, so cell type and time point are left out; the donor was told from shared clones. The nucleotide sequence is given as TGTGCCAGCAGTTTTGGGGGGAAATCACCCCTCCACTTT. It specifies CASSFGGKSPLHF.